The clone carrying this TCR beta chain was seen more than once but under ten times. The sample comes from a study of T-cell reconstitution after alpha-beta-depleted transplantation in children. Molecular barcoding with unique molecular identifiers was used for the TCRbeta library. TCRdb analysed the PCR reads with MiXCR anew, one entry per CDR3 protein. The sample records around 370,000 distinct CDR3 sequences, around a tenth being singletons. The CDR3 extends over 17 amino acids. The V gene lost 5 bases and the J gene lost 2 bases, with 16 bases spanning the gap. The sequencing used PBMCs from the stem cell graft donor, collected from the stem cell graft. The J gene is TRBJ2-6, the V gene TRBV12-3 or TRBV12-4; D perhaps matches TRBD1 (8 bases). This clonotype was sampled from a human donor who donated a stem cell graft to a child with acute lymphoblastic leukemia. The CDR3 nucleotides read TGTGCCAGCAGTCCGGGGGGCAGGGGGCCTGGGGCCAACGTCCTGACTTTC. This codes for CASSPGGRGPGANVLTF.